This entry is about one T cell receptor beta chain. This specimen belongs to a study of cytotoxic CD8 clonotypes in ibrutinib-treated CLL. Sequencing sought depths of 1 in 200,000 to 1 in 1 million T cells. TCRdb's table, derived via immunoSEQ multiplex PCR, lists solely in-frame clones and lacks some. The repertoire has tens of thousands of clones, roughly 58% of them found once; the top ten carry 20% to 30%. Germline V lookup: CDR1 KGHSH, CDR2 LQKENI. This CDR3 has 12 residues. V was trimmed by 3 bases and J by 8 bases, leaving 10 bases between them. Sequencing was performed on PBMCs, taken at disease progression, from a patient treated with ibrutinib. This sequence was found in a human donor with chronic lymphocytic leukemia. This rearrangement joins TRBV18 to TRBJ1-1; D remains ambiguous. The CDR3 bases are TGTGCCAGCTCACCGAGGGTCAACGAAGCTTTCTTT. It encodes CASSPRVNEAFF.